A single sample is the source of the 32 T cell receptor beta chains below, sequenced in a study of early T cells in non-severe SARS-CoV-2 infection. One entry per CDR3 protein results from TCRdb running MiXCR on the 5' RACE reads. The sample contains roughly 53,000 distinct CDR3 sequences, roughly 8.7% of which appear only once. The material was whole blood, obtained at baseline. Receptors originate from an adult who was a healthcare worker with PCR-confirmed SARS-CoV-2 infection or an uninfected control (not recorded which).

This clonotype was counted a few times. The rearrangement joins TRBV4-2 to TRBJ2-4, with D hard to call. Per germline, CDR1 LGHNA and CDR2 YNFKEQ. V was shortened by 1 base and J by 0 bases, with 16 bases between the two germline ends. The CDR3 contains 18 residues. The CDR3 protein is CASSQGTVGLLAKNIQYF. DNA for the CDR3: TGTGCCAGCAGCCAAGGAACTGTAGGGCTTCTAGCCAAAAACATTCAGTACTTC.

This clonotype was found many times. V gene TRBV6-5 combines with J gene TRBJ2-1; D may be TRBD2 (6 bases). This CDR3 comprises 15 residues. V lost 6 bases to trimming and J lost 2 bases, with 14 bases between them. Per germline, CDR1 MNHEY and CDR2 SVGAGI. The CDR3 reads CASSHETSPYNEQFF. For the CDR3, the DNA is TGTGCCAGCAGCCACGAGACTAGTCCCTACAATGAGCAGTTCTTC.

This clonotype was observed a few times. The chain recombines TRBV27 with TRBJ2-7; 7 nucleotides line up with TRBD2. V was clipped by 5 bases and J by 2 bases; unmatched bases: 6. The CDR3 length is 14 residues. Germline V lookup: CDR1 MNHEY, CDR2 SMNVEV (reference sequence). The CDR3 sequence is CASSPVAGTYEQYF. CDR3 DNA sequence: TGTGCCAGCAGTCCCGTAGCGGGCACCTACGAGCAGTACTTC.

This clonotype was seen many times. The rearrangement links TRBV15 to TRBJ2-5; the match to TRBD2 covers 10 bases. Germline V CDR1 and CDR2: LNHNV, YYDKDF (reference sequence). V dropped 4 bases and J dropped 5; count of bases not matched to a gene: 4. This CDR3 is built from 14 residues. CDR3 in DNA: TGTGCCACCAGCATTACTAGCGGGGAGGAGACCCAGTACTTC. It codes for CATSITSGEETQYF. Supplemented by reference TRBV15 and TRBJ2-5, the full variable domain reads DAMVIQNPRYQVTQFGKPVTLSCSQTLNHNVMYWYQQKSSQAPKLLFHYYDKDFNNEADTPDNFQSRRPNTSFCFLDIRSPGLGDTAMYLCATSITSGEETQYFGPGTRLLVL.

The gene calls are TRBV27 and TRBJ1-6; D might be TRBD1 (6 bases). Per germline, CDR1 MNHEY and CDR2 SMNVEV (reference sequence). The CDR3 length is 13 residues. V dropped 9 bases and J dropped 7 bases, with 13 bases sitting between them. As DNA, the CDR3 is TGTGCCAGAAACGGGGGCGGGAATTCACCCCTCCACTTT. Its protein is CARNGGGNSPLHF.

The CDR3 region has the DNA TGTGCCAGCAGTAAGAGCGGGAGCTCCTACGAGCAGTACTTC. Amino acid sequence: CASSKSGSSYEQYF. V is TRBV7-9 and J is TRBJ2-7, with 8 bases lining up with TRBD2. The J segment lost 0 bases and the V segment lost 6 bases, leaving 4 bases of the junction unmatched. Germline values: CDR1 SEHNR, CDR2 FQNEAQ (reference sequence). The CDR3 length is 14 residues.

Only a few counts were recorded for this clonotype. This chain uses TRBV6-5 with TRBJ2-2; the match to TRBD1 covers 7 bases. Germline V gene sequence: CDR1 MNHEY, CDR2 SVGAGI. The V and J ends lost 6 bases and 5 bases, in that order; junction bases with no gene match: 6. This CDR3 has 14 residues. The CDR3 bases are TGTGCCAGCAGAAACGACAGGGCTACCGGGGAGCTGTTTTTT. This translates into CASRNDRATGELFF.

The chain is built from TRBV5-4 and TRBJ2-7, with 9 bases lining up with TRBD2. Germline CDR1 reads SGHNT; CDR2 reads YYREEE (reference sequence). The CDR3 has 15 residues. With 0 bases clipped from V and 2 bases from J, the junction kept 3 bases outside the gene matches. CDR3 bases: TGTGCCAGCAGCTTGGAGCGGGGGGCGACCTACGAGCAGTACTTC. Residues: CASSLERGATYEQYF.

The table lists this clonotype with a few counts. The chain has TRBV7-3 and TRBJ2-1; D is tentatively TRBD1 or TRBD2 (5 bases each). The CDR3 contains 13 residues. V lost 5 bases and J 7 bases, leaving 12 bases between the germline ends. Germline lookup yields CDR1 SGHTA and CDR2 FQGTGA. The CDR3 DNA is TGTGCCAGCAGCCCCCGGGGCTGGAATGAGCAGTTCTTC. Translating it yields CASSPRGWNEQFF. Filled out from reference TRBV7-3 and TRBJ2-1, the complete variable domain reads GAGVSQTPSNKVTEKGKYVELRCDPISGHTALYWYRQSLGQGPEFLIYFQGTGAADDSGLPNDRFFAVRPEGSVSTLKIQRTERGDSAVYLCASSPRGWNEQFFGPGTRLTVL.

This clonotype has more than one count but fewer than ten. The genes are TRBV7-8 and TRBJ2-1; D possibly uses TRBD1 or TRBD2 (6 bases each). Trimming left V 5 bases short and J 6 bases short, with 23 bases between. Germline CDR1 and CDR2: SGHVS and FQNEAQ. The CDR3 contains 17 residues. The CDR3 DNA sequence: TGTGCCAGCAGCCTAGGGGGAGGTGGGCGCAACAGCAATGAGCAGTTCTTC. Protein: CASSLGGGGRNSNEQFF.

This clonotype was picked up a small number of times. V usage is TRBV6-6 and J usage is TRBJ2-2; maybe TRBD2 (5 bases). V lost 10 bases, J lost 1 base, and 13 bases lay in between. The germline CDR1 and CDR2 sequences are MNHNY and SVGAGI (reference sequence). The CDR3 extends over 14 amino acids. This CDR3 is CATRKRENTGELFF. The DNA for the CDR3 is TGTGCCACCCGAAAACGGGAGAACACCGGGGAGCTGTTTTTT.

The V call is TRBV27, the J call TRBJ2-7; D perhaps matches TRBD1 (5 bases). The germline V gene has CDR1 MNHEY and CDR2 SMNVEV (reference sequence). V lost 3 bases to trimming and J lost 4 bases, with 13 bases between them. This CDR3 spans 14 amino acids. CDR3 residues: CASSFYQGSYEQYF. The CDR3 coding sequence is TGTGCCAGCAGTTTTTATCAGGGCTCTTACGAGCAGTACTTC.

CDR3 sequence reads: CASSSDSYGYTF. DNA for the CDR3: TGTGCCAGCAGTAGCGACAGCTATGGCTACACCTTC. This chain connects TRBV7-9 to TRBJ1-2, with D maybe TRBD1 (5 bases). CDR3 length: 12 residues. V lost 6 bases to trimming and J lost 4 bases, with 9 bases between them. In germline, CDR1 is SEHNR, CDR2 FQNEAQ (reference sequence).

The chain joins TRBV12-3 or TRBV12-4 to TRBJ1-2; the D gene is possibly TRBD1 (6 bases). The CDR3 spans 13 residues. V dropped 2 bases and J dropped 6 bases, with 10 bases sitting between them. This CDR3 is CASSLNAGDGYTF. CDR3 DNA: TGTGCCAGCAGTTTAAACGCAGGGGATGGCTACACCTTC.

The V call is TRBV7-2, the J call TRBJ1-2; 7 bases are a match to TRBD1. Unmatched junction bases numbered 9, after V lost 3 bases and J lost 14 bases. CDR1 and CDR2 from the germline V gene are SGHTA and FQGNSA. This CDR3 is 12 amino acids long. As DNA, the CDR3 is TGTGCCAGCAGCTTCGACTGGACAGGCCCAACCTTC. This codes for CASSFDWTGPTF.

The chain joins TRBV2 to TRBJ2-7; D is perhaps TRBD1 (5 bases). The germline CDR1 and CDR2 sequences are SNHLY and FYNNEI. This CDR3 contains 14 residues. V was trimmed by 1 base and J by 0 bases, leaving 7 bases between them. The CDR3 DNA reads as TGTGCCAGCAGTGAAGACAGGCTCTCCTACGAGCAGTACTTC. As protein: CASSEDRLSYEQYF.

This clonotype has a handful of counts. As DNA, the CDR3 is TGTGCCAGCAGTCTATCGGCCTCCTACAATGAGCAGTTCTTC. Translation: CASSLSASYNEQFF. This rearrangement joins TRBV25-1 to TRBJ2-1; D is unclear. The CDR3 extends over 14 amino acids. The V end lost 5 bases, the J end lost 0 bases, and 8 bases lay between the germline ends. Germline V CDR1 and CDR2: MGHDK, SYGVNS.

At least ten counts were recorded for this clonotype. A junction boundary mismatches the germline segment, possibly from a read error. The V call is TRBV14, the J call TRBJ2-1; either TRBD1 or TRBD2 may supply D (5 bases each). CDR3 length equals 15 residues. Germline V CDR1 and CDR2: SGHDN, FVKESK. The CDR3 DNA reads as TGCGCCAGCAGCCAAGTAAAACCCCCTGGGGGTGAGCAGTTCTTC. Translation: CASSQVKPPGGEQFF.

The chain has TRBV7-2 and TRBJ2-4, with 7 bases matching TRBD1. The V gene end was trimmed by 5 bases and the J gene end by 13 bases; junction bases not matched to a gene: 11. This CDR3 contains 13 residues. Per the germline V gene, CDR1 is SGHTA and CDR2 is FQGNSA. The DNA for the CDR3 is TGTGCCAGCAGCCCACGGGACAGAGAGGCCCAGTACTTC. It specifies CASSPRDREAQYF.

This clonotype occurred many times. V usage is TRBV20-1 and J usage is TRBJ2-6, with 12 bases that match TRBD1. Looked up from germline, CDR1 is DFQATT and CDR2 is SNEGSKA (reference sequence). V trimming: 6 bases; J trimming: 4 bases; junction bases outside the gene matches: 13. This CDR3 is built from 18 residues. CDR3: CSASAPGQGAGGANVLTF. CDR3 coding DNA: TGCAGTGCGAGTGCCCCGGGACAGGGGGCAGGAGGGGCCAACGTCCTGACTTTC.

This clonotype was counted only a few times. This chain uses TRBV30 with TRBJ1-4; the D is unclear. Germline V CDR1 and CDR2: GTSNPN, SVGIG (reference sequence). The CDR3 is 14 amino acids. V was shortened by 6 bases and J by 2 bases, with 13 bases between the two germline ends. CDR3 residues: CACGPTATNEKLFF. The CDR3 bases are TGTGCCTGCGGGCCAACGGCGACTAATGAAAAACTGTTTTTT.

The sample holds many counts of this clonotype. This rearrangement joins TRBV6-1 to TRBJ2-1; D is unresolved. The CDR3 consists of 15 residues. Germline V CDR1 and CDR2: MNHNS, SASEGT. The germline V and J ends were trimmed by 4 bases and 5 bases, with 15 bases remaining between them. CDR3 amino acids: CASSGARLGDNEQFF. The CDR3 DNA reads TGTGCCAGCAGTGGGGCCAGACTTGGAGACAATGAGCAGTTCTTC.

The V gene is TRBV3-1, the J gene TRBJ1-1, with no clear D. CDR1 is LGHDT, CDR2 YNNKEL, per germline (reference sequence). There are 16 residues in the CDR3. Trimming shortened V by 1 base and J by 1 base, and 13 bases separated the two germline ends. The CDR3 sequence is CASSQAPRPGNTEAFF. The DNA of the CDR3 is TGTGCCAGCAGCCAAGCCCCTCGTCCGGGGAACACTGAAGCTTTCTTT.

Only a few counts were recorded for this clonotype. The chain links TRBV11-2 to TRBJ2-5; D call uncertain. This CDR3 is built from 14 residues. Germline V CDR1 and CDR2: SGHAT, FQNNGV. The germline V and J ends were trimmed by 0 bases and 0 bases, with 5 bases remaining between them. CDR3: CASSLEPYQETQYF. CDR3 coding DNA: TGTGCCAGCAGCTTAGAGCCTTACCAAGAGACCCAGTACTTC.

This chain connects TRBV20-1 to TRBJ1-3; TRBD1 agrees at 8 bases. The CDR3 is 13 amino acids. From germline, CDR1 is DFQATT and CDR2 SNEGSKA (reference sequence). Trimming removed 6 bases from V and 3 bases from J; junction bases left unmatched: 4. The CDR3: CSALDRGGNTIYF. DNA for the CDR3: TGCAGTGCCCTCGACAGGGGTGGAAACACCATATATTTT.

At least ten counts were recorded for this clonotype. CDR3 amino acids: CASSSGLAGAYEQYF. CDR3 bases: TGTGCCAGCAGCTCGGGACTAGCGGGAGCCTACGAGCAGTACTTC. The chain has TRBV11-2 and TRBJ2-7, with 14 bases aligning to TRBD2. Germline CDR1 reads SGHAT; CDR2 reads FQNNGV. The CDR3 covers 15 residues. V shed 4 bases and J 2 bases; nucleotides not matched to a gene: 1.

This clonotype was observed at least ten times. V gene TRBV7-8 combines with J gene TRBJ1-5, with TRBD1 as a possible D gene (5 bases). The CDR3 contains 15 residues. V gave up 7 bases and J gave up 2 bases, with 15 bases separating them. Germline CDR1 reads SGHVS; CDR2 reads FQNEAQ. The CDR3 DNA reads as TGTGCCAGCATGAGGGGTGACAACGGCAATCAGCCCCAGCATTTT. It specifies CASMRGDNGNQPQHF. Full variable domain (outside the CDR3, taken from reference TRBV7-8 and TRBJ1-5): GAGVSQSPRYKVAKRGQDVALRCDPISGHVSLFWYQQALGQGPEFLTYFQNEAQLDKSGLPSDRFFAERPEGSVSTLKIQRTQQEDSAVYLCASMRGDNGNQPQHFGDGTRLSIL.

This clonotype was counted between two and nine times. The chain combines TRBV5-1 with TRBJ1-1; D ambiguous. Trimming cost V 7 bases and J 0 bases, with 16 bases left between them. Germline CDR1 is SGHRS and CDR2 is YFSETQ. This CDR3 has 15 amino acids. The chain's CDR3 is CASFLSSEMNTEAFF. CDR3 in DNA: TGCGCCAGCTTCCTCTCGTCGGAAATGAACACTGAAGCTTTCTTT.

This chain connects TRBV29-1 to TRBJ2-3; the match to TRBD1 covers 7 bases. With V trimmed by 7 bases and J by 2 bases, 6 bases remained unmatched. CDR3 length: 13 residues. The germline gives CDR1 SQVTM, CDR2 ANQGSEA. CDR3 sequence reads: CSASGQDTDTQYF. Written as DNA, the CDR3 is TGCAGCGCCTCCGGACAGGACACAGATACGCAGTATTTT.

This clonotype appeared many times. The rearrangement joins TRBV19 to TRBJ2-1, with D possibly called TRBD1 or TRBD2 (5 bases each). V was cut by 0 bases and J by 0 bases, with 6 bases left in between. The germline gives CDR1 LNHDA, CDR2 SQIVND (reference sequence). There are 15 residues in the CDR3. In DNA form, the CDR3 reads TGTGCCAGTAGTATAGACGGGGCCTCCTACAATGAGCAGTTCTTC. Its protein is CASSIDGASYNEQFF.

The chain employs TRBV6-1 and TRBJ2-4; 7 bases are a match to TRBD1. Germline values: CDR1 MNHNS, CDR2 SASEGT. The length of the CDR3 is 13 residues. Unmatched junction bases numbered 5, after V lost 6 bases and J lost 6 bases. CDR3 nucleotides: TGTGCCAGCAGGGAGACAGGGTTAAACATTCAGTACTTC. Translating gives CASRETGLNIQYF.

This clonotype was observed at least ten times. The CDR3 spells CASSQTGVESSGETQYF. CDR3 coding DNA: TGTGCCAGCAGCCAAACAGGGGTGGAGAGCTCCGGAGAGACCCAGTACTTC. The rearrangement joins TRBV3-1 to TRBJ2-5, with 7 bases lining up with TRBD1. Germline V gene lookup returns CDR1 LGHDT and CDR2 YNNKEL (reference sequence). V was clipped by 2 bases and J by 4 bases; unmatched bases: 13. This CDR3 is built from 17 residues.